These 4 T cell receptor beta chains came from one sample sequenced in a study of CD8 T cells in ankylosing spondylitis (TCRdb year 2017). Library preparation employed 5' RACE. TCRdb records Illumina HiSeq 2500 as the sequencer. The public reads were quality trimmed at Q25 with fastp and then assembled into clones with MiXCR by TCRdb, keeping productive beta chains. Rows with a matching CDR3 protein are joined into one entry that keeps the most common DNA and genes. Within this sample are under 450,000 distinct CDR3 sequences, with 20% of them counted one time only. Around 12% of the sample is in the top ten clones. The sample comprised blood, either unsorted or a sorted T cell fraction (not recorded which). Receptors were obtained from a male donor with ankylosing spondylitis or in good health (not recorded which).

The CDR3 bases are TGTGCCAGCAGTGGGAGTTGGCAGCACCCCTACGAGCAGTACTTC. Translating it yields CASSGSWQHPYEQYF. This chain links TRBV6-1 with TRBJ2-7, with no clear D. Germline CDR1 reads MNHNS; CDR2 reads SASEGT. Deletions cut 4 bases from V and 2 bases from J, with 15 bases between. The CDR3 totals 15 residues.

This clonotype has a handful of counts. The V gene is TRBV15, the J gene TRBJ2-6; 7 positions match TRBD1. Germline V gene sequence: CDR1 LNHNV, CDR2 YYDKDF (reference sequence). The trim removed 5 bases at V and 0 bases at J, leaving 16 bases unmatched. CDR3 length: 20 amino acids. The CDR3 loop is CATSYSVVGGLFSGANVLTF. CDR3 DNA sequence: TGTGCCACCAGCTACTCGGTTGTAGGGGGCCTTTTCTCTGGGGCCAACGTCCTGACTTTC.

The V and J genes are TRBV5-6 and TRBJ2-4; D is tentatively TRBD1 or TRBD2 (5 bases each). The V end was cut by 4 bases, the J end by 3 bases, with 23 bases between. The CDR3 is 18 amino acids. From germline, CDR1 is SGHDT and CDR2 YYEEEE. The CDR3 DNA reads TGTGCCAGCAGCCTGACCGGGACCTCAGGAAACGGCAAAAACATTCAGTACTTC. Residues: CASSLTGTSGNGKNIQYF.

This clonotype was counted between two and nine times. V is TRBV20-1 and J is TRBJ1-2; 7 bases align to TRBD1. V gave up 5 bases and J gave up 8 bases; unmatched junction bases: 11. The V gene's germline CDR1 is DFQATT and CDR2 SNEGSKA (reference sequence). The CDR3 runs to 13 residues. The CDR3 region is CSARPGTVFGYTF. CDR3 bases: TGCAGTGCTCGACCCGGGACAGTATTCGGCTACACCTTC.